This T cell receptor (beta chain) stems from a study of Ad26.COV2.S vaccination and SARS-CoV-2 variants. Study-wide points: Responses of spike-specific T cells (both CD8+ and CD4+) reportedly showed substantial breadth after vaccination.

Sequencing used immunoSEQ multiplex PCR; TCRdb keeps in-frame clones, though not all of them. This table has just over 350,000 clones, about 90% appearing once. Notes on this clone: Its antigen is not known.

Germline V gene lookup returns CDR1 LGHNT and CDR2 FRNRAP. Trimming shortened V by 7 bases and J by 4 bases, and 4 bases separated the two germline ends. This CDR3 is built from 11 residues. Sample: peripheral blood, taken after recovery from COVID-19. This TCR came from a human donor who had recovered from COVID-19. The genes are TRBV12-5 and TRBJ2-2; the D is unclear. Here the CDR3 DNA reads TGTGCTAGTGACCTCACCGGGGAGCTGTTTTTT. Amino acid sequence: CASDLTGELFF. Filled out from reference TRBV12-5 and TRBJ2-2, the complete variable domain reads DARVTQTPRHKVTEMGQEVTMRCQPILGHNTVFWYRQTMMQGLELLAYFRNRAPLDDSGMPKDRFSAEMPDATLATLKIQPSEPRDSAVYFCASDLTGELFFGEGSRLTVL.